Listed here are 4 T cell receptor beta chains from one sample, sequenced in a study of beta chain features in type 1 diabetes. Sequencing targeted expressed TCRB transcripts, as all isolated RNA had been reverse transcribed. Profiled with immunoSEQ multiplex PCR; TCRdb holds only in-frame clones, not every one. The table lists under 900,000 clones, roughly 15% of them singletons. The specimen was naive CD4+ T cells from blood. All receptors derive from a woman aged 18-29 years in good health.

This clone was seen only a few times. V is TRBV7-2 and J is TRBJ1-5; D remains unclear. V dropped 1 base and J dropped 3 bases, with 10 bases sitting between them. Germline loops: CDR1 SGHTA, CDR2 FQGNSA. The CDR3 length is 15 residues. The CDR3: CASSLGLTNNQPQHF. CDR3 coding DNA: TGTGCCAGCAGCTTAGGTCTCACCAACAATCAGCCCCAGCATTTT.

V usage is TRBV7-2 and J usage is TRBJ1-2; D is undetermined. Trimming left V 1 base short and J 4 bases short, with 7 bases between. Looked up from germline, CDR1 is SGHTA and CDR2 is FQGNSA. CDR3 length: 13 residues. The CDR3 here is CASSLERSYGYTF. The CDR3 DNA follows: TGTGCCAGCAGCTTAGAACGGTCCTATGGCTACACCTTC.

The chain links TRBV28 to TRBJ2-5, with D hard to call. CDR1 and CDR2 (germline): MDHEN, SYDVKM. Trimming cost V 3 bases and J 5 bases, with 10 bases left between them. This CDR3 spans 13 amino acids. CDR3 bases: TGTGCCAGCAGTTTCTGGCCCGTCGAGACCCAGTACTTC. Its translation: CASSFWPVETQYF.

In this sample, this clone turned up a few times. The rearrangement uses TRBV15 and TRBJ2-4; 7 bases are shared with TRBD1. The CDR3 has 20 residues. Per the germline V gene, CDR1 is LNHNV and CDR2 is YYDKDF (reference sequence). The ends lost 0 bases at V and 0 bases at J; junction bases unmatched: 14. The CDR3 sequence is CATSRDSAGDRTLAKNIQYF. In nucleotides, the CDR3 is TGTGCCACCAGCAGAGACTCCGCAGGGGACAGAACGTTAGCCAAAAACATTCAGTACTTC.